This T cell receptor (beta chain) stems from a study of cytomegalovirus exposure and HLA in healthy donors. The PCR ran on 60 Vbeta and 13 Jbeta primers. Sequenced by immunoSEQ multiplex PCR; TCRdb stores in-frame clones only, minus some. The table lists a few hundred thousand clones, 65% to 90% of them singletons, with 1.4% in the top ten. The V segment lost 0 bases and the J segment 4 bases; nucleotides outside the gene matches: 4. The CDR3 covers 15 residues. CDR1 and CDR2 from the germline V gene are SGDLS and YYNGEE. The sequence was obtained from a girl aged 5-17 years in good health and CMV-seronegative. Sequenced sample: PBMCs. The V call is TRBV9, the J call TRBJ2-1; TRBD1 matches at 7 bases. Here the CDR3 reads CASSVEPGGYNEQFF. CDR3 nucleotides: TGTGCCAGCAGCGTAGAGCCAGGGGGATACAATGAGCAGTTCTTC.